This entry lists 27 T cell receptor beta chains sequenced from one sample in a study of T cell repertoires in cytomegalovirus infection. These TCRs are of unknown antigen specificity. TCRdb reanalysed the reads using MiXCR and keeps one entry per CDR3 protein. Of around 800,000 distinct CDR3 sequences listed, about 33% are singletons. Sequenced here: cultured CD8+ T cells from PBMCs, sampled from culture after CMV antigen stimulation. The receptors stem from a human donor in good health (CMV status not recorded). Some clones in this sample may be carry-over from other donors' samples.

This sequence joins TRBV3-1 and TRBJ2-1; 8 nucleotides line up with TRBD1. V lost 1 base, J lost 7 bases, and 6 bases stayed unmatched. This CDR3 contains 15 residues. The germline V gene has CDR1 LGHDT and CDR2 YNNKEL (reference sequence). For the CDR3, the DNA is TGTGCCAGCAGCCAAGTTACAGGGGACAGGAATGAGCAGTTCTTC. The encoded protein is CASSQVTGDRNEQFF.

V is TRBV18 and J is TRBJ1-1; possible D gene TRBD1, 5 bases. CDR3 size: 14 residues. V dropped 6 bases and J dropped 3 bases, with 14 bases sitting between them. Germline loops: CDR1 KGHSH, CDR2 LQKENI. CDR3 nucleotides: TGTGCCAGCTCCCCTTCTTGGGGGGACACTGAAGCTTTCTTT. Translated: CASSPSWGDTEAFF.

This chain joins TRBV5-1 and TRBJ2-3; TRBD1 might be the D (5 bases). Germline-derived CDR1 and CDR2 are SGHRS and YFSETQ. This CDR3 is built from 13 residues. Trimming removed 7 bases at V and 5 bases at J, with 14 bases between. This CDR3 reads CASGAPMEDTQYF. The CDR3 DNA reads TGCGCCAGCGGGGCCCCGATGGAAGATACGCAGTATTTT.

A few counts support this clonotype. The chain links TRBV27 to TRBJ1-1; D is unclear. The CDR3 length is 14 residues. Germline CDR1 reads MNHEY; CDR2 reads SMNVEV (reference sequence). V lost 6 bases, J lost 0 bases, and 11 bases lay in between. DNA of the CDR3: TGTGCCAGCAGGACCGATTTCGTGAACACTGAAGCTTTCTTT. Translating gives CASRTDFVNTEAFF.

J is TRBJ1-2 and V is TRBV12-5; D is possibly TRBD1 (5 bases). Deletions cut 1 base from V and 6 bases from J, with 12 bases between. CDR1 and CDR2 (germline): LGHNT, FRNRAP. This CDR3 is built from 14 residues. The CDR3 nucleotides are TGTGCTAGTGGTTTGGGTTCGTGGGGCGATGGCTACACCTTC. It yields the protein CASGLGSWGDGYTF.

There are a few counts of this clonotype. The genes are TRBV19 and TRBJ2-4, with 9 bases fitting TRBD1. The CDR3 has 24 amino acids. Germline V gene lookup returns CDR1 LNHDA and CDR2 SQIVND (reference sequence). With 9 bases clipped from V and 0 bases from J, the junction kept 33 bases outside the gene matches. As DNA, the CDR3 is TGTGCCAGGACGATCACAGGGGGCGATCCCCCCAATGGCCCTATAAAGATAGCCAAAAACATTCAGTACTTC. It yields the protein CARTITGGDPPNGPIKIAKNIQYF. The full variable domain, its missing parts supplied by reference TRBV19 and TRBJ2-4, is DGGITQSPKYLFRKEGQNVTLSCEQNLNHDAMYWYRQDPGQGLRLIYYSQIVNDFQKGDIAEGYSVSREKKESFPLTVTSAQKNPTAFYLCARTITGGDPPNGPIKIAKNIQYFGAGTRLSVL.

Note on this clonotype: The junction does not match germline at one end; this may be a read error. The genes are TRBV14 and TRBJ1-6; D is perhaps TRBD1 (6 bases). Per the germline V gene, CDR1 is SGHDN and CDR2 is FVKESK. The CDR3 runs 17 residues. The CDR3 DNA reads as TGTGCCAGCAGCCAAGACCCAGGGGTATCCTATAATTCGCCCCTCCACTTT. This encodes CASSQDPGVSYNSPLHF. Drawing the rest from reference TRBV14 and TRBJ1-6, the complete variable domain is EAGVTQFPSHSVIEKGQTVTLRCDPISGHDNLYWYRRVMGKEIKFLLHFVKESKQDESGMPNNRFLAERTGGTYSTLKVQPAELEDSGVYFCASSQDPGVSYNSPLHFGNGTRLTVT.

In the case of this clonotype: A single base separates this from a much larger clone, so it may be a read error. The chain employs TRBV7-4 and TRBJ1-2; D perhaps matches TRBD1 (5 bases). The CDR3 spans 13 residues. CDR1 and CDR2 from the germline V gene are SGHVT and SQSDAQ. Trimming removed 0 bases from V and 5 bases from J, with 7 bases in between. CDR3 residues: CASSLADIYGYTF. The CDR3 DNA reads TGTGCCAGCAGCTTAGCGGACATTTATGGCTACACCTTC.

This clonotype was seen a handful of times. The chain carries TRBV6-1 and TRBJ2-1; the D is unclear. Germline assignment: CDR1 MNHNS and CDR2 SASEGT. V was clipped by 2 bases and J by 7 bases, with 12 bases between them. CDR3 length equals 14 residues. DNA of the CDR3: TGTGCCAGCAGTGAATATAGGGTTTTAAATGAGCAGTTCTTC. Amino acid sequence: CASSEYRVLNEQFF.

This clonotype was detected only once. V usage is TRBV20-1 and J usage is TRBJ2-5; TRBD2 aligns across 11 bases. This CDR3 region has 18 residues. Germline assignment: CDR1 DFQATT and CDR2 SNEGSKA (reference sequence). Trimming removed 1 base from V and 2 bases from J; junction bases left unmatched: 12. This CDR3 is CSARVTSGTGWGQETQYF. The CDR3 nucleotides read TGCAGTGCTAGAGTGACTAGCGGGACGGGTTGGGGGCAAGAGACCCAGTACTTC.

This clonotype appeared many times. V is TRBV7-2 and J is TRBJ2-3; D is ambiguous. CDR3 length equals 14 residues. CDR1 is SGHTA and CDR2 is FQGNSA in the germline V gene. The V gene lost 1 base and the J gene lost 3 bases, with 8 bases spanning the gap. The CDR3 spells CASSLGSTTDTQYF. The CDR3 nucleotides are TGTGCCAGCAGCTTAGGGTCAACAACAGATACGCAGTATTTT.

To note about this clonotype: This sequence may be a read error, since a much larger clone differs from it by one base. The chain combines TRBV7-2 with TRBJ2-1; 9 nucleotides align to TRBD1. Germline assignment: CDR1 SGHTA and CDR2 FQGNSA. The CDR3 is 16 residues long. CDR3 sequence: CASNLAGTGRYNEQFF. The CDR3 nucleotides read TGTGCCAGCAACTTAGCCGGGACAGGGAGATACAATGAGCAGTTCTTC.

This clonotype has ten or more counts. This chain links TRBV12-3 or TRBV12-4 with TRBJ2-3; the match to TRBD1 covers 7 bases. V was clipped by 3 bases and J by 3 bases; unmatched bases: 6. The length of the CDR3 is 15 residues. The CDR3 DNA reads TGTGCCAGCAGTTTTAGGACAGGTTCTACAGATACGCAGTATTTT. Its protein is CASSFRTGSTDTQYF.

A few counts support this clonotype. The chain combines TRBV9 with TRBJ2-2; D is undetermined. The V end was cut by 4 bases, the J end by 4 bases, with 14 bases between. In germline, CDR1 is SGDLS, CDR2 YYNGEE. The CDR3 spans 15 residues. This CDR3 is CASSPLADPTGELFF. CDR3 DNA: TGTGCCAGCAGCCCCCTGGCGGATCCCACCGGGGAGCTGTTTTTT.

This clonotype was observed many times. The chain links TRBV29-1 to TRBJ2-1; D is possibly TRBD2 (6 bases). Looked up from germline, CDR1 is SQVTM and CDR2 is ANQGSEA. The CDR3 extends over 15 amino acids. The V gene lost 8 bases and the J gene lost 0 bases, with 17 bases spanning the gap. This chain's CDR3 is CSSRGLKSSYNEQFF. In DNA, the CDR3 is TGCAGCAGTCGGGGACTCAAGAGCTCCTACAATGAGCAGTTCTTC.

The rearrangement joins TRBV19 to TRBJ1-1; no clear D. Germline V gives CDR1 LNHDA, CDR2 SQIVND (reference sequence). The CDR3 runs 14 residues. Deletions cut 7 bases from V and 1 base from J, with 13 bases between. CDR3: CASTLAGPNTEAFF. The CDR3, as DNA: TGTGCCAGTACCCTCGCAGGCCCGAACACTGAAGCTTTCTTT.

This clonotype was seen only a few times. The rearrangement links TRBV18 to TRBJ1-3, with a possible D match to TRBD1 (6 bases). This CDR3 region has 17 residues. Looked up from germline, CDR1 is KGHSH and CDR2 is LQKENI. V was cut by 0 bases and J by 0 bases, with 12 bases left in between. Here the CDR3 DNA reads TGTGCCAGCTCACCACCGAGACAGGTTAGCTCTGGAAACACCATATATTTT. Translating gives CASSPPRQVSSGNTIYF.

In its sample, this clonotype was seen a few times. V gene TRBV7-2 combines with J gene TRBJ2-7; unclear D gene. The CDR3 is made up of 13 amino acids. CDR1 SGHTA and CDR2 FQGNSA come from the germline V gene. V gave up 1 base and J gave up 6 bases, with 10 bases separating them. The DNA for the CDR3 is TGTGCCAGCAGCTTAGTCCCAATCGCCGAGCAGTACGTC. Translated: CASSLVPIAEQYV.

This clonotype has just a few counts. V usage is TRBV15 and J usage is TRBJ2-4; D is possibly TRBD2 (7 bases). The CDR3 runs 14 residues. Germline V gene lookup returns CDR1 LNHNV and CDR2 YYDKDF (reference sequence). V dropped 7 bases and J dropped 5 bases, with 15 bases sitting between them. The CDR3 sequence is CATMDKGGENIQYF. The CDR3 nucleotides are TGTGCCACCATGGATAAGGGGGGGGAAAACATTCAGTACTTC. The full variable domain, with the rest looked up from reference TRBV15 and TRBJ2-4, is DAMVIQNPRYQVTQFGKPVTLSCSQTLNHNVMYWYQQKSSQAPKLLFHYYDKDFNNEADTPDNFQSRRPNTSFCFLDIRSPGLGDTAMYLCATMDKGGENIQYFGAGTRLSVL.

The genes are TRBV7-3 and TRBJ2-1; D uncertain. Germline loops: CDR1 SGHTA, CDR2 FQGTGA. V gave up 4 bases and J gave up 7 bases, with 29 bases separating them. The CDR3 has 19 amino acids. The CDR3 sequence is CASSSYTGRPRRMKNEQFF. The CDR3 DNA reads TGTGCCAGCAGCTCTTACACGGGCCGACCGCGAAGGATGAAAAATGAGCAGTTCTTC.

The V gene is TRBV7-9, the J gene TRBJ2-1; 12 positions match TRBD2. The ends lost 4 bases at V and 0 bases at J; junction bases unmatched: 7. Germline CDR1 is SEHNR and CDR2 is FQNEAQ (reference sequence). The CDR3 covers 18 residues. CDR3 sequence: CASSSGTSGPASYNEQFF. For the CDR3, the DNA is TGTGCCAGCAGCTCCGGGACTAGCGGGCCCGCCTCCTACAATGAGCAGTTCTTC.

The chain joins TRBV6-8 to TRBJ1-1; no reliable D call. The CDR3 is 12 amino acids. V was pared by 5 bases and J by 4 bases, with 8 bases between. Germline assignment: CDR1 MNHGY and CDR2 SAAAGT. CDR3 protein: CASSAGSTEAFF. The CDR3 DNA reads as TGTGCCAGCAGTGCGGGGAGCACTGAAGCTTTCTTT.

This clonotype was detected many times. The chain uses TRBV11-3 and TRBJ1-1; D possibly corresponds to TRBD1 (5 bases). CDR3 length equals 16 residues. The germline V and J ends were trimmed by 0 bases and 3 bases, with 14 bases remaining between them. Germline CDR1 is SGHNT and CDR2 is YENEEA. Written as DNA, the CDR3 is TGTGCCAGCAGCTTAGATCGCAGGGCCTCACACACTGAAGCTTTCTTT. It translates to CASSLDRRASHTEAFF. The full variable domain, in which reference TRBV11-3 and TRBJ1-1 provide the parts outside the CDR3, is EAGVVQSPRYKIIEKKQPVAFWCNPISGHNTLYWYLQNLGQGPELLIRYENEEAVDDSQLPKDRFSAERLKGVDSTLKIQPAELGDSAVYLCASSLDRRASHTEAFFGQGTRLTVV.

The chain uses TRBV19 and TRBJ2-1; no definite D call. Germline CDR1 LNHDA, CDR2 SQIVND (reference sequence). The CDR3 contains 13 residues. The germline V and J ends were trimmed by 3 bases and 10 bases, with 13 bases remaining between them. The CDR3 region has the DNA TGTGCCAGTAGTATTTCCTACAATGTGGAGCAGTTCTTC. Translation: CASSISYNVEQFF.

V usage is TRBV12-5 and J usage is TRBJ2-3; D may correspond to TRBD1 or TRBD2 (5 bases each). V was trimmed by 5 bases and J by 5 bases, leaving 26 bases between them. The germline V gene encodes CDR1 LGHNT and CDR2 FRNRAP. This CDR3 has 18 amino acids. For the CDR3, the DNA is TGTGCTAGTGGTCGAAGGCCCCCAGCGGCGATTGGGGGAGATACGCAGTATTTT. Its translation: CASGRRPPAAIGGDTQYF. Filled out from reference TRBV12-5 and TRBJ2-3, the complete variable domain reads DARVTQTPRHKVTEMGQEVTMRCQPILGHNTVFWYRQTMMQGLELLAYFRNRAPLDDSGMPKDRFSAEMPDATLATLKIQPSEPRDSAVYFCASGRRPPAAIGGDTQYFGPGTRLTVL.

This clonotype was recorded many times. The chain couples TRBV7-9 to TRBJ1-2; D is unclear. The V end lost 4 bases, the J end lost 1 base, and 7 bases lay between the germline ends. Germline V gene data show CDR1 as SEHNR and CDR2 as FQNEAQ (reference sequence). The CDR3 has 13 amino acids. For the CDR3, the DNA is TGTGCCAGCAGCTCCGGGGATAACTATGGCTACACCTTC. The encoded protein is CASSSGDNYGYTF.

This clonotype was seen only once. The chain joins TRBV3-1 to TRBJ2-5; a weak D match, TRBD1 (5 bases). This CDR3 spans 15 amino acids. Trimming removed 6 bases at V and 0 bases at J, with 14 bases between. Per the germline V gene, CDR1 is LGHDT and CDR2 is YNNKEL (reference sequence). The CDR3 loop reads CASRGSRQNQETQYF. CDR3 coding DNA: TGTGCCAGCAGGGGGTCCCGACAGAACCAAGAGACCCAGTACTTC.